Listed below are T cell receptor beta chains from one sample, sequenced in a study of shared clonotypes between healthy human individuals. Using immunoSEQ multiplex PCR, the repertoire was profiled, and TCRdb retains in-frame clones only, with some absent. The sample carries some 2,000,000 clones, roughly 94% recorded once. Sequenced input: naive CD8+ T cells sorted from blood. Receptors originate from a man between 18 and 29 years old in good health. Both conserved end residues are part of each CDR3. A D gene is named only where the DNA matches it firmly. Clone size, where shown, is once, few, many, or a class for clones that have expanded.

>TRBV29-1|TRBD1|TRBJ2-7|.
TGCAGCGTTGGCCTACCTCCTAAGGGGACAGGCGACTACGAGCAGTACTTC
CSVGLPPKGTGDYEQYF
>TRBV15|TRBD1|TRBJ2-7|.
TGTGCCACCAGCTGGACAGGGGGGTCCTACGAGCAGTACTTC
CATSWTGGSYEQYF
>TRBV27|.|TRBJ2-7|.
TGTGCCAGCAGTTTAGGGCAGGGTGGACACGAGCAGTACTTC
CASSLGQGGHEQYF
>TRBV9|TRBD2|TRBJ2-3|once
TGTGCCAGCAGCGTAGGGACTAGCGGAGTTACAGATACGCAGTATTTT
CASSVGTSGVTDTQYF
>TRBV6-5|TRBD2|TRBJ2-4|.
TGTGCCAGCAGTTACAATAGCGGGACCTACAAAAACATTCAGTACTTC
CASSYNSGTYKNIQYF
>TRBV7-7|.|TRBJ2-7|.
TGTGCTAGCAGCTTAGGCCCTCGATGGGGGCCGTCCTACGAGCAGTACTTC
CASSLGPRWGPSYEQYF
>TRBV9|TRBD1|TRBJ2-5|.
TGTGCCAGCAGCATCGGACAGGGGGCAGAGACCCAGTACTTC
CASSIGQGAETQYF
>TRBV21-1|.|TRBJ2-7|.
TGTGCCAGCAGCAAAGGGACAGACGATCCTAGTGAGCAGTACTTC
CASSKGTDDPSEQYF
>TRBV5-4|.|TRBJ2-3|.
TGTGCCAGCAGCTTTTTTTATCCGCAATCTAGCACAGATACGCAGTATTTT
CASSFFYPQSSTDTQYF
>TRBV5-4|.|TRBJ2-3|.
TGTGCCAGCAGCCAGGATGGAGATACGCAGTATTTT
CASSQDGDTQYF
>TRBV6-5|TRBD1|TRBJ2-2|.
TGTGCCAGCTGGGGACAGGGCGACACCGGGGAGCTGTTTTTT
CASWGQGDTGELFF
>TRBV7-9|.|TRBJ2-1|.
TGTGCCAGCAGCTTAGAAAGCTCCTACAATGAGCAGTTCTTC
CASSLESSYNEQFF
>TRBV29-1|.|TRBJ1-2|.
TGCAGCGTTGGGGGAGGAAACTATGGCTACACCTTC
CSVGGGNYGYTF
>TRBV5-1|TRBD1|TRBJ1-4|.
TGCGCCAGCAGCTTGGCCCCGACAGGGATTAATGAAAAACTGTTTTTT
CASSLAPTGINEKLFF
>TRBV6-1|TRBD2|TRBJ2-7|.
TGTGCCAGCAGGGAGGGACTAGCGGAACCCTACGAGCAGTACTTC
CASREGLAEPYEQYF
>TRBV5-6|.|TRBJ2-7|.
TGTGCCAGCAGCTTACTCACAGTAACCTACGAGCAGTACTTC
CASSLLTVTYEQYF
>TRBV28|.|TRBJ1-2|.
TGTGCCTCAGCAGCGGGAGATTATTGGTTAGCTAACTATGGCTACACCTTC
CASAAGDYWLANYGYTF
>TRBV10-2|.|TRBJ1-2|.
TGCGCCAGCAGTGAACAGGGAGGCTATGGCTACACCTTC
CASSEQGGYGYTF
>TRBV7-6|TRBD2|TRBJ2-3|.
TGTGCCAGCAGCTTAGCAGCGGCTAGCGGGAGGTTAGATACGCAGTATTTT
CASSLAAASGRLDTQYF
>TRBV9|.|TRBJ2-3|.
TGTGCCAGCAGCGTAGAGACCCGGGCAGATACGCAGTATTTT
CASSVETRADTQYF
>TRBV4-1|TRBD2|TRBJ2-1|.
TGCGCCAGCAGCCAAGAAGAGTCTAGCGGGAGCTACAATGAGCAGTTCTTC
CASSQEESSGSYNEQFF
>TRBV7-9|.|TRBJ2-7|.
TGTGCCAGCAGCCCGGCGACGTCCGCTATCTACGAGCAGTACTTC
CASSPATSAIYEQYF
>TRBV2|TRBD1|TRBJ2-7|.
TGTGCCAGCAGTGAAGGGGTAGGGGGCCTAACCTACGAGCAGTACTTC
CASSEGVGGLTYEQYF
>TRBV4-3|.|TRBJ2-7|.
TGCGCCAGCAGCCAAGATAGCACCGCCTCCTACGAGCAGTACTTC
CASSQDSTASYEQYF
>TRBV6-6|.|TRBJ2-5|.
TGTGCCAGCAGTTACAGCCAAGAGACCCAGTACTTC
CASSYSQETQYF
>TRBV27|.|TRBJ2-4|few
TGTGCCAGCAGTTTAGGAGGGGCGAACATTCAGTACTTC
CASSLGGANIQYF
>TRBV5-6|.|TRBJ1-2|.
TGTGCCAGCAGCTTGCTTGTCGAGGTCCTGGAAGGTGTGTCGTACGGCTACACCTTC
CASSLLVEVLEGVSYGYTF
>TRBV28|.|TRBJ1-4|.
TGTGCCAGCAGCATACAGGTACCCCCTTGGAATGAAAAACTGTTTTTT
CASSIQVPPWNEKLFF
>TRBV27|.|TRBJ2-7|.
TGTGCCAGCAGTTTCGGTTCAGCAGCCTACGAGCAGTACTTC
CASSFGSAAYEQYF
>TRBV5-6|.|TRBJ1-4|.
TGTGCCAGCAGCTTGGGAAGGCCGGGTTTTTTTAATGAAAAACTGTTTTTT
CASSLGRPGFFNEKLFF
>TRBV6-1|.|TRBJ1-6|.
TGTGCCAGCGGGCTGAGACAAAATTCACCCCTCCACTTT
CASGLRQNSPLHF
>TRBV30|.|TRBJ2-2|.
TGTGCCTGGAGTCATGGGAACACCGGGGAGCTGTTTTTT
CAWSHGNTGELFF
>TRBV5-6|.|TRBJ2-3|.
TGTGCCAGCAGCTCCGAAGATACGCAGTATTTT
CASSSEDTQYF
>TRBV15|.|TRBJ1-5|.
TGTGCCACCAGCAGAGATCAGCAGGGAGGTCAGCCCCAGCATTTT
CATSRDQQGGQPQHF
>TRBV12-5|.|TRBJ2-1|.
TGTGCTAGTGGTTTGGTAGGTGAGGGAGAGGTCTACAATGAGCAGTTCTTC
CASGLVGEGEVYNEQFF
>TRBV5-4|.|TRBJ1-5|.
TGTGCCAGCAGCTTGCCCCGGGATCAGCCCCAGCATTTT
CASSLPRDQPQHF
>TRBV4-1|TRBD2|TRBJ2-1|.
TGCGCCAGCAGCCTGCCTACTAGCGGGGGTTACAATGAGCAGTTCTTC
CASSLPTSGGYNEQFF
>TRBV6-1|.|TRBJ2-7|.
TGTGCCAGCAGTGACAGGGGACCCTACGAGCAGTACTTC
CASSDRGPYEQYF
>TRBV27|TRBD2|TRBJ2-2|.
TGTGCCAGTCTCCCCGGGGCGGGAGGGCCTTCGGGGGAGCTGTTTTTT
CASLPGAGGPSGELFF
>TRBV4-3|TRBD2|TRBJ2-1|.
TGCGCCAGCAGCCAAGATCTGGGACTAGCGGCCAATGAGCAGTTCTTC
CASSQDLGLAANEQFF
>TRBV5-6|TRBD1|TRBJ2-3|.
TGTGCCAGCAGCTTGGGTGACAGGGAGAGCACAGATACGCAGTATTTT
CASSLGDRESTDTQYF
>TRBV4-1|TRBD2|TRBJ2-3|.
TGCGCCAGCAGCCAAACTAGCGGGGCCACAGATACGCAGTATTTT
CASSQTSGATDTQYF
>TRBV9|TRBD2|TRBJ2-1|.
TGTGCCAGCAGCGTATACGGGGGGGATGAGCAGTTCTTC
CASSVYGGDEQFF
>TRBV11-2|.|TRBJ2-7|.
TGTGCCAGCAGCTCTACGGACTGGTCCTACGAGCAGTACTTC
CASSSTDWSYEQYF
>TRBV7-9|.|TRBJ2-7|.
TGTGCCAGCAGCGCCGTCGGGACACCGTACTCCTACGAGCAGTACTTC
CASSAVGTPYSYEQYF
>TRBV6-5|.|TRBJ2-7|.
TGTGCCAGCAGTTACGAAGGGGACGGCAGCTACGAGCAGTACTTC
CASSYEGDGSYEQYF
>TRBV6-5|.|TRBJ2-1|.
TGTGCCAGCAGCAGAATTGCAGAGCCCAATGAGCAGTTCTTC
CASSRIAEPNEQFF
>TRBV4-2|.|TRBJ2-3|.
TGTGCCAGCAGCCAAGAGCTGGGCGGGGCAGATACGCAGTATTTT
CASSQELGGADTQYF
>TRBV10-3|.|TRBJ1-1|.
TGTGCCATCAATTGGGAGGGGCCCTTGAACACTGAAGCTTTCTTT
CAINWEGPLNTEAFF
>TRBV11-2|.|TRBJ2-4|.
TGTGCCAGCAGCTTAGACTCGATTAGCTTCTTTGCCAAAAACATTCAGTACTTC
CASSLDSISFFAKNIQYF
>TRBV27|TRBD2|TRBJ2-5|.
TGTGCCAGCAGTTTAGAGGGAGGGGAGACCCAGTACTTC
CASSLEGGETQYF
>TRBV4-1|.|TRBJ2-1|.
TGCGCCAGCAGCCAAGATCGGTCGAAGGGGACGGCAGGGTTGGTCTTC
CASSQDRSKGTAGLVF
>TRBV9|.|TRBJ2-1|.
TGTGCCAGCAGCGTAGGAGGAGGGGACAATGAGCAGTTCTTC
CASSVGGGDNEQFF
>TRBV27|.|TRBJ1-1|.
TGTGCCAGCAGTCCCCACTCGGGCCTCACCCTTGAAGCTTTCTTT
CASSPHSGLTLEAFF
>TRBV18|.|TRBJ2-5|.
TGTGCCAGCTCACCACCCCTCGAAGGCCGGGGGACCCAGTACTTC
CASSPPLEGRGTQYF
>TRBV4-1|.|TRBJ1-1|.
TGCGCCAGCAGCCAGAGAATCAACACTGAAGCTTTCTTT
CASSQRINTEAFF
>TRBV4-1|.|TRBJ1-1|.
TGCGCCAGCAGCCCCCTCCCGCAGTTGAACACTGAAGCTTTCTTT
CASSPLPQLNTEAFF
>TRBV6-5|.|TRBJ2-7|.
TGTGCCAGCAGTTACTCTTCACAGCTCTACGAGCAGTACTTC
CASSYSSQLYEQYF
>TRBV7-9|.|TRBJ1-2|.
TGTGCCAGCAGCCTTTCTCCCCCCGACGGCTACACCTTC
CASSLSPPDGYTF